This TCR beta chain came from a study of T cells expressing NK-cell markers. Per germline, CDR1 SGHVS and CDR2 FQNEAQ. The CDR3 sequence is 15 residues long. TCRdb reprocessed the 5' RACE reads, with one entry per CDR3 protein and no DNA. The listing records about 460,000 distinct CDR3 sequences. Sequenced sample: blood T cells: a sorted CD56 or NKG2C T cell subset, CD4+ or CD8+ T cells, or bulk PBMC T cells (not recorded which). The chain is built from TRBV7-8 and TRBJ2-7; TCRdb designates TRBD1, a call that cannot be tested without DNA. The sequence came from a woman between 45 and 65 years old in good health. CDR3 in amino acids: CASSLEGGDYYEQYF.